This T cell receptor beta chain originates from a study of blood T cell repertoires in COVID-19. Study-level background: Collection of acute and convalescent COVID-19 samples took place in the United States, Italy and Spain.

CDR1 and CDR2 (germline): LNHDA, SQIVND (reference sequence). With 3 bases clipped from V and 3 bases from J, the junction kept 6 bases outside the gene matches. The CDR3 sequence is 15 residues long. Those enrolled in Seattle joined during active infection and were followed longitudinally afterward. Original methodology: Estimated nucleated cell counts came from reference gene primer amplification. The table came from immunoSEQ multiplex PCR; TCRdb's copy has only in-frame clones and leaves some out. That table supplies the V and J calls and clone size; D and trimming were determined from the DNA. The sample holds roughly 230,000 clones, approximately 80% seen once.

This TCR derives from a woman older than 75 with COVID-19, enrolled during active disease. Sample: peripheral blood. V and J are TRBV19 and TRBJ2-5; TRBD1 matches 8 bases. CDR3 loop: CASSITGTGKETQYF. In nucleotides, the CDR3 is TGTGCCAGTAGTATCACCGGGACAGGTAAAGAGACCCAGTACTTC.